What follows are 2 T cell receptor beta chains derived from one specimen sequenced in a study of monozygotic twins with inflammatory bowel disease (dated by TCRdb to the late 2010s). Library preparation was by 5' RACE. Sequencing was performed on an Illumina HiSeq 2500. TCRdb reprocessed the reads into one record per CDR3 protein sequence, lacking DNA. The sample table records 300,000 to 400,000 distinct CDR3 sequences. Roughly 2% of the sample goes to the ten largest clones. Sequenced: blood. The receptors here all came from a human donor with ulcerative colitis or Crohn's disease, or a healthy co-twin of an affected twin (not recorded which).

The chain links TRBV4-1 to TRBJ1-2. The CDR3 contains 14 residues. In germline, CDR1 is MGHRA, CDR2 YSYEKL. The CDR3 sequence: CASSQDRTTYGYTF.

The V gene is TRBV20-1, the J gene TRBJ1-1; TCRdb indicates TRBD1, and absent DNA this call remains unverified. The germline gives CDR1 DFQATT, CDR2 SNEGSKA (reference sequence). This CDR3 is built from 16 residues. The CDR3 protein is CSARDSGTGARTEAFF.